This T cell receptor beta chain was recorded in a study of shared clonotypes between healthy human individuals. About the research overall: CD4 naive and memory got three plates each, CD8 naive two, CD8 memory one.

With respect to this clone: Its target is not known. Other DNA sequences of this sample code for an identical CDR3.

V lost 3 bases to trimming and J lost 3 bases; unmatched junction nucleotides: 1. This CDR3 spans 14 amino acids. CDR1 MDHEN and CDR2 SYDVKM come from the germline V gene. Points from the study as a whole: Around 5% was the fraction of naive CD4 clonotypes found shared across several donors.

Only in-frame clones appear in the TCRdb table, and some are missing; sequencing was by immunoSEQ multiplex PCR. The sample yields around 2.3 million clones, around 95% seen once. The sequence was obtained from a man aged 18 to 29 in good health. V and J are TRBV28 and TRBJ2-3, with 9 bases aligning to TRBD2. The sample consisted of naive CD4+ T cells sorted from blood. The subset was: CD45RA+ positively selected. The CDR3: CASSLRGGTDTQYF. The CDR3 DNA is TGTGCCAGCAGTTTGCGGGGGGGAACAGATACGCAGTATTTT.